The sequence of this T cell receptor beta chain was determined in a study of T cell repertoires in cytomegalovirus infection. Study background: Indicated by public TCR beta signatures were CMV infection and matching HLA type. Study conclusions and caveats: Identification of carriers of CMV plus the relevant HLA was achieved through cumulative public TCR beta family frequency. Dominating the ex vivo response were HLA-C-restricted CMV-specific TCR beta clonotypes.

This CDR3 region has 13 residues. Germline lookup yields CDR1 LNHDA and CDR2 SQIVND (reference sequence). Trimming took off 8 bases at V and 0 bases at J, with 10 bases between the two ends. This clonotype was detected ten times or more. No antigen is known for it. TCRdb reprocessed the reads with MiXCR, giving one entry per CDR3 protein. The sample lists some 220,000 distinct CDR3 sequences; around 12% were seen once. This sequence was found in a human donor in good health (CMV status not recorded). Some clones in this sample may be carry-over from other donors' samples. The genes are TRBV19 and TRBJ1-1; D not resolved. Material for sequencing was PBMCs. The CDR3 region is CASSREVNTEAFF. As DNA, the CDR3 is TGTGCCAGTTCCCGGGAAGTGAACACTGAAGCTTTCTTT.